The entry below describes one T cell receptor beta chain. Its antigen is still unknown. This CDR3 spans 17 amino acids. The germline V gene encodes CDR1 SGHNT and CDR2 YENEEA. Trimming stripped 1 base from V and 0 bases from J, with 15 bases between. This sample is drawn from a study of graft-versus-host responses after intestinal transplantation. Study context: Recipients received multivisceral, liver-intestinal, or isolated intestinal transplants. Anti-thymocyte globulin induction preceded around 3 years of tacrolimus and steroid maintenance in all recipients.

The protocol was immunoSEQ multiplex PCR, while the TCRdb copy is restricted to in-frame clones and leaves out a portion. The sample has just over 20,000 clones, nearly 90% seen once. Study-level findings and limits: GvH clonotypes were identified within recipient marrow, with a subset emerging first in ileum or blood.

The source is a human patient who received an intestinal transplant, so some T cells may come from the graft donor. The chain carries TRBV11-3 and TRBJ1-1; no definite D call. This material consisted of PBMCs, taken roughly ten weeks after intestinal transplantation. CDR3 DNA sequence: TGTGCCAGCAGCTTAGGACCTACAGAGTGGATGAACACTGAAGCTTTCTTT. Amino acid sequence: CASSLGPTEWMNTEAFF.